Listed below are T cell receptor beta chains from one sample, sequenced in a study of blood T cell repertoires in COVID-19. The repertoire was sequenced with immunoSEQ multiplex PCR; TCRdb's copy has only in-frame clones and lacks some. The sample contains 200,000 to 250,000 clones, about 92% of which appear only once. Sequencing was performed on peripheral blood. These receptor sequences come from a man younger than 40 with acute or convalescent COVID-19. The CDR3 runs from the conserved cysteine through the conserved F or W. The order of the fields is CDR3 DNA, CDR3 protein, J gene, clone size, D gene, V gene. The D gene is left open where the match is weak. The size field is filled for only some rows; it gives once, few, many or a size class.

CDR3 DNA: TGTGCCAGCAGGCCGACTAGCGGACTCTCCTACGAGCAGTACTTC
CDR3 protein: CASRPTSGLSYEQYF
J gene: TRBJ2-7
clone size: NA
D gene: TRBD2
V gene: TRBV11-2

CDR3 DNA: TGTGCCAGTAGAACTTCCGGACAGGGAGATTCACCCCTCCACTTT
CDR3 protein: CASRTSGQGDSPLHF
J gene: TRBJ1-6
clone size: NA
D gene: TRBD1
V gene: TRBV19

CDR3 DNA: TGTGCCAGCCTCGACAGTAATCAGCCCCAGCATTTT
CDR3 protein: CASLDSNQPQHF
J gene: TRBJ1-5
clone size: NA
D gene: NA
V gene: TRBV6-5

CDR3 DNA: TGTGCCAGCAGGCGACAGGGGCACACCGGGGAGCTGTTTTTT
CDR3 protein: CASRRQGHTGELFF
J gene: TRBJ2-2
clone size: NA
D gene: TRBD1
V gene: TRBV6-5

CDR3 DNA: TGTGCCAGCTCACCGGGGGCCAACTACGAGCAGTACTTC
CDR3 protein: CASSPGANYEQYF
J gene: TRBJ2-7
clone size: NA
D gene: NA
V gene: TRBV18

CDR3 DNA: TGTGCCAGCAGCACCAGGCCCATGAACACTGAAGCTTTCTTT
CDR3 protein: CASSTRPMNTEAFF
J gene: TRBJ1-1
clone size: NA
D gene: NA
V gene: TRBV9

CDR3 DNA: TGTGCCAGCAGCCTAATCGGACAGGGCACTGAAGCTTTCTTT
CDR3 protein: CASSLIGQGTEAFF
J gene: TRBJ1-1
clone size: NA
D gene: TRBD1
V gene: TRBV7-9

CDR3 DNA: TGTGCCAGTAGACCGAGCTCCTATAATTCACCCCTCCACTTT
CDR3 protein: CASRPSSYNSPLHF
J gene: TRBJ1-6
clone size: NA
D gene: NA
V gene: TRBV19

CDR3 DNA: TGTGCCAGCAGTTACAGCACAGCTTATAGCAATCAGCCCCAGCATTTT
CDR3 protein: CASSYSTAYSNQPQHF
J gene: TRBJ1-5
clone size: NA
D gene: NA
V gene: TRBV6-5

CDR3 DNA: TGCGCCAGCAGCTTGCGCGAGCGGAGGAGCACAGATACGCAGTATTTT
CDR3 protein: CASSLRERRSTDTQYF
J gene: TRBJ2-3
clone size: NA
D gene: NA
V gene: TRBV5-1

CDR3 DNA: TGTGCCAGCAGCTTTGGGGCACAGTGGGAGACCCAGTACTTC
CDR3 protein: CASSFGAQWETQYF
J gene: TRBJ2-5
clone size: NA
D gene: NA
V gene: TRBV11-2

CDR3 DNA: TGTGCCAGCAGTTCGGGGACAGGGGGTGTTCAGCCCCAGCATTTT
CDR3 protein: CASSSGTGGVQPQHF
J gene: TRBJ1-5
clone size: NA
D gene: TRBD1
V gene: TRBV6-2/TRBV6-3

CDR3 DNA: TGTGCCAGTCACCCCAAAATACAGGGGTCAGGACCCCTCCACTTT
CDR3 protein: CASHPKIQGSGPLHF
J gene: TRBJ1-6
clone size: NA
D gene: TRBD1
V gene: TRBV19

CDR3 DNA: TGTGCCAGCAGTCCAGACAGGGGGCCTCCTGGCTACACCTTC
CDR3 protein: CASSPDRGPPGYTF
J gene: TRBJ1-2
clone size: NA
D gene: TRBD1
V gene: TRBV6-2/TRBV6-3

CDR3 DNA: TGTGCCAGCAGCTTAGAGGGGGAGGGCCGGTACGAGCAGTACTTC
CDR3 protein: CASSLEGEGRYEQYF
J gene: TRBJ2-7
clone size: once
D gene: NA
V gene: TRBV7-2

CDR3 DNA: TGTGCCACCAGTGAACGACAGGGGGTAGCGAACACCGGGGAGCTGTTTTTT
CDR3 protein: CATSERQGVANTGELFF
J gene: TRBJ2-2
clone size: NA
D gene: TRBD1
V gene: TRBV24-1

CDR3 DNA: TGTGCCAGCAGTTTACTCCGGGACAGGGGATCAAATGAGCAGTTCTTC
CDR3 protein: CASSLLRDRGSNEQFF
J gene: TRBJ2-1
clone size: NA
D gene: TRBD1
V gene: TRBV27

CDR3 DNA: TGTGCAAGTCGCTTAGCATGGCTAGCGGGGGGGCCGAGGCAGTTCTTC
CDR3 protein: CASRLAWLAGGPRQFF
J gene: TRBJ2-1
clone size: NA
D gene: NA
V gene: TRBV12-2

CDR3 DNA: TGTGCCAGCAGCCCTTGGGGAGCTAACTATGGCTACACCTTC
CDR3 protein: CASSPWGANYGYTF
J gene: TRBJ1-2
clone size: NA
D gene: NA
V gene: TRBV7-9

CDR3 DNA: TGTGCTAGTGGCCTCGGAATCGGGATACGCACAGATACGCAGTATTTT
CDR3 protein: CASGLGIGIRTDTQYF
J gene: TRBJ2-3
clone size: few
D gene: NA
V gene: TRBV12-5

CDR3 DNA: TGTGCCAGCAGTGCTTTGAGTTGGACAAGAGAGTACGAGCAGTACTTC
CDR3 protein: CASSALSWTREYEQYF
J gene: TRBJ2-7
clone size: NA
D gene: NA
V gene: TRBV2

CDR3 DNA: TGTGCCAGCAGTTTTGACAGGGGTAGTGCCGGGGAGCTGTTTTTT
CDR3 protein: CASSFDRGSAGELFF
J gene: TRBJ2-2
clone size: NA
D gene: TRBD1
V gene: TRBV27

CDR3 DNA: TGTGCCACCAACCCCCACGGACAGGGAGGGCCCGGGGAGCTGTTTTTT
CDR3 protein: CATNPHGQGGPGELFF
J gene: TRBJ2-2
clone size: NA
D gene: NA
V gene: TRBV9

CDR3 DNA: TGTGCCAGTAGGTCGGGACAGGGCTTGTCTGGGGCCAACGTCCTGACTTTC
CDR3 protein: CASRSGQGLSGANVLTF
J gene: TRBJ2-6
clone size: NA
D gene: TRBD1
V gene: TRBV19

CDR3 DNA: TGTGCCAGCAGCCAACTACAGAGCACCGGGGAGCTGTTTTTT
CDR3 protein: CASSQLQSTGELFF
J gene: TRBJ2-2
clone size: NA
D gene: NA
V gene: TRBV3-1/TRBV3-2

CDR3 DNA: TGCGCCAGCAGCCAAGATTCGGAGAGGCCCTCTGGAAACACCATATATTTT
CDR3 protein: CASSQDSERPSGNTIYF
J gene: TRBJ1-3
clone size: NA
D gene: NA
V gene: TRBV4-1

CDR3 DNA: TGTGCCAGCAGCTTAGCCGGGGGAAGAGCTGGGGCCAACGTCCTGACTTTC
CDR3 protein: CASSLAGGRAGANVLTF
J gene: TRBJ2-6
clone size: NA
D gene: NA
V gene: TRBV11-2

CDR3 DNA: TGTGCCAGCAGTCGCAACCGGGAAGCCTACGAGCAGTACTTC
CDR3 protein: CASSRNREAYEQYF
J gene: TRBJ2-7
clone size: NA
D gene: NA
V gene: TRBV27

CDR3 DNA: TGTGCCAGCAGTGTGACAGGGTCAATTCAGCCCCAGCATTTT
CDR3 protein: CASSVTGSIQPQHF
J gene: TRBJ1-5
clone size: NA
D gene: TRBD1
V gene: TRBV27

CDR3 DNA: TGTGCCAGCAGCCAAGACAGGGGGCGCAACACTGAAGCTTTCTTT
CDR3 protein: CASSQDRGRNTEAFF
J gene: TRBJ1-1
clone size: NA
D gene: TRBD1
V gene: TRBV3-1/TRBV3-2

CDR3 DNA: TGTGCCAGCAGGCGGGGGGACAGGGGGCCCTACGAGCAGTACTTC
CDR3 protein: CASRRGDRGPYEQYF
J gene: TRBJ2-7
clone size: NA
D gene: TRBD1
V gene: TRBV27

CDR3 DNA: TGTGCCAGCAGCTTAGGGTTTAGAGGACACAACACTGAAGCTTTCTTT
CDR3 protein: CASSLGFRGHNTEAFF
J gene: TRBJ1-1
clone size: NA
D gene: NA
V gene: TRBV11-2

CDR3 DNA: TGTGCCACCAGTGATCGTCTAGCGGGAGTTGAGCAGTTCTTC
CDR3 protein: CATSDRLAGVEQFF
J gene: TRBJ2-1
clone size: NA
D gene: TRBD2
V gene: TRBV24-1